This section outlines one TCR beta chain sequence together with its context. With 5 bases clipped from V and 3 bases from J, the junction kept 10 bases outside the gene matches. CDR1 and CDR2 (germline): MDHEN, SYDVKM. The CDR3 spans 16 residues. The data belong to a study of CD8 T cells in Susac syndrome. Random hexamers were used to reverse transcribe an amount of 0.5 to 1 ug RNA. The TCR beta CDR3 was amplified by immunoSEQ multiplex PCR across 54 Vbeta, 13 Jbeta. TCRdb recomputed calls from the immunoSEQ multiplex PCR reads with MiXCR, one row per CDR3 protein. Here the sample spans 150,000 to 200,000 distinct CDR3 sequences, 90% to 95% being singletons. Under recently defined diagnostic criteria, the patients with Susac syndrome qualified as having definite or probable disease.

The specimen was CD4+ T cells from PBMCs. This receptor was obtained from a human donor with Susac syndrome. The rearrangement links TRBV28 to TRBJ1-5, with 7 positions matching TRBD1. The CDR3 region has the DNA TGTGCCAGCAGTACCACGGACAGGCAGATCAATCAGCCCCAGCATTTT. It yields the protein CASSTTDRQINQPQHF.